The sequence of this T cell receptor beta chain was determined in a study of shared clonotypes between healthy human individuals. Every subset had its genomic DNA shared out evenly among several immunoSEQ plates. TCRdb's table, derived via immunoSEQ multiplex PCR, lists solely in-frame clones and lacks some. There are about 2 million clones in the sample; over 85% occur only once, and less than 1.5% lies in the top ten. Naive CD8 cells, CD45RO-negative and positively selected for CCR7, excluded terminally differentiated effector memory CD45RA+ cells. Every contributor of samples was a Caucasian grown-up residing in Nashville, Tennessee. Germline CDR1 MGHRA, CDR2 YSYEKL. V lost 1 base and J lost 5; bases outside the gene matches: 7. This CDR3 region has 15 residues.

V usage is TRBV4-1 and J usage is TRBJ2-7; TRBD1 agrees at 8 bases. Input material: naive CD8+ T cells sorted from blood. The TCR sequence derives from a man aged 18 to 29 in good health. The CDR3 here is CASSQGTGTWDEQYF. In DNA form, the CDR3 reads TGCGCCAGCAGCCAAGGGACAGGGACCTGGGACGAGCAGTACTTC.